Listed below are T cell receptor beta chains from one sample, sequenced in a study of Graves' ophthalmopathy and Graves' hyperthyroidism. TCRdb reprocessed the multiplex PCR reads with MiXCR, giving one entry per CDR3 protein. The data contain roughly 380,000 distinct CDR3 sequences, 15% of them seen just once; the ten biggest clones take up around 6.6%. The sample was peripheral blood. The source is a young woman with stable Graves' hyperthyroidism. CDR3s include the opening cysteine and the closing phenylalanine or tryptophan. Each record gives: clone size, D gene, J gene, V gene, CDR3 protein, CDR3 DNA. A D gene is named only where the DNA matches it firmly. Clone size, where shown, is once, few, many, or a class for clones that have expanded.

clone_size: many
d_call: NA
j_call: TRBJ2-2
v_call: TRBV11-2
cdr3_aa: CASSLGAWPTGELFF
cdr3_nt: TGTGCCAGCAGCTTGGGGGCATGGCCCACCGGGGAGCTGTTTTTT

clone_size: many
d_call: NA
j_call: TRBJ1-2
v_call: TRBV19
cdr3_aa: CASTTGRGIHGYTF
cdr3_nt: TGTGCCAGTACTACCGGGCGGGGGATCCATGGCTACACCTTC

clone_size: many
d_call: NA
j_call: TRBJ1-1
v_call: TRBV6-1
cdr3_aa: CASSVRTDFREAFF
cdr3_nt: TGTGCCAGCAGTGTTCGGACTGATTTCCGCGAAGCTTTCTTT

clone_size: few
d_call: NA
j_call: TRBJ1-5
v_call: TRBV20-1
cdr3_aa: CSARTGASNQPQHF
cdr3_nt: TGCAGTGCTAGGACAGGTGCTAGCAATCAGCCCCAGCATTTT

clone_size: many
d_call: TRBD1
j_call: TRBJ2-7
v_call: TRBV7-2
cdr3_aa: CASSLSPPGTGPDEQYF
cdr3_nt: TGTGCCAGCAGCTTATCCCCCCCCGGGACAGGGCCAGACGAGCAGTACTTC

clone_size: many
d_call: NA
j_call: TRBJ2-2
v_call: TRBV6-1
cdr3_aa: CASSDKVGRGGELFF
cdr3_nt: TGTGCCAGCAGTGATAAGGTGGGGCGCGGCGGGGAGCTGTTTTTT

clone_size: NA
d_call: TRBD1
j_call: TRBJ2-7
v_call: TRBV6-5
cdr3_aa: CASSWVQGIYEQYF
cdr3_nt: TGTGCCAGCAGTTGGGTACAGGGGATCTACGAGCAGTACTTC

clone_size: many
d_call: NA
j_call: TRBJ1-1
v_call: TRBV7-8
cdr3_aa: CASSSGGIKTTEAFF
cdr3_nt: TGTGCCAGCAGCTCTGGCGGGATAAAGACGACTGAAGCTTTCTTT

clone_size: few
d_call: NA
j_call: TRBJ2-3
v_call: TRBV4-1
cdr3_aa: CASSQVFPGTDTQYF
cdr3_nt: TGCGCCAGCAGCCAAGTCTTTCCGGGCACAGATACGCAGTATTTT

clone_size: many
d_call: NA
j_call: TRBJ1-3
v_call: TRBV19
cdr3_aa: CASSPGFDGNTIYF
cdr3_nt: TGTGCCAGTAGCCCGGGCTTCGATGGAAACACCATATATTTT

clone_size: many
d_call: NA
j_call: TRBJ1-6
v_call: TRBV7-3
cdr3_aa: CASSAQGNSPLHF
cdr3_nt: TGTGCCAGCAGCGCGCAGGGTAATTCACCCCTCCACTTT

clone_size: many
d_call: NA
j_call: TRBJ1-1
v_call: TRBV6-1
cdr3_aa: CASRETGRLNTEAFF
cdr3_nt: TGTGCCAGCAGGGAAACGGGCCGACTGAACACTGAAGCTTTCTTT

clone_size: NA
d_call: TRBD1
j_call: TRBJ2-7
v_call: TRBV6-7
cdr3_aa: CASSTQTGAKKSYLSYEQYF
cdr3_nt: TGTGCCAGCAGTACACAAACAGGGGCGAAGAAATCCTACCTCTCCTACGAGCAGTACTTC

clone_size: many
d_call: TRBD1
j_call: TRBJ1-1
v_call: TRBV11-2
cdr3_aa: CASSLVGQGKAFF
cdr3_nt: TGTGCCAGCAGCTTAGTGGGACAGGGGAAGGCTTTCTTT

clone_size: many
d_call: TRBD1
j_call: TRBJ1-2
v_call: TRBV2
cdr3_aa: CASSEVQGAKNYGYTF
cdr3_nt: TGTGCCAGCAGTGAAGTACAGGGGGCTAAAAACTATGGCTACACCTTC